This TCR beta chain was obtained from a study of blood T cell repertoires in COVID-19. About the research overall: The cDNA or gDNA used as material had been derived from T cells, B-cell-depleted T cells, or PBMCs.

The trim removed 5 bases at V and 5 bases at J, leaving 8 bases unmatched. Germline CDR1 reads SEHNR; CDR2 reads FQNEAQ (reference sequence). The CDR3 sequence is 15 residues long. TCRdb's copy holds only in-frame clones and misses some; the assay was immunoSEQ multiplex PCR. This repertoire shows some 250,000 clones, around 89% found once; its top ten account for roughly 8.6%. Sequencing was done on a sample of PBMCs or T cells enriched from blood (not recorded which). The chain links TRBV7-9 to TRBJ2-7, with TRBD2 matching over 11 bases. The source of this sequence is a man in his forties who had recovered from COVID-19. CDR3 region: CASSDSGGEFDEQYF. CDR3 in DNA: TGTGCCAGCAGCGATAGCGGGGGGGAATTCGACGAGCAGTACTTC.